This TCR beta chain was sequenced for a study of OX40 agonist ivuxolimab in advanced cancers. Method: immunoSEQ multiplex PCR; TCRdb's copy keeps in-frame clones and lacks some. The sample lists some 71,000 clones, 86% seen once, with about 2.7% in the top ten. This clone came up once. Source: CD4+ or CD8+ T cells sorted from blood, taken in a trial of the OX40 agonist ivuxolimab. The clonotype was recovered from an adult with an advanced solid tumor such as melanoma, head and neck, liver or kidney cancer.

The CDR3 reads CASSPVPGLNEKLFF. For the CDR3, the DNA is TGTGCCAGCTCACCAGTGCCAGGTCTAAATGAAAAACTGTTTTTT. The chain carries TRBV18 and TRBJ1-4; the D is unclear. This CDR3 is 15 amino acids long. Germline CDR1 is KGHSH and CDR2 is LQKENI. V lost 2 bases, J lost 5 bases, and 12 bases lay in between.